Listed below are T cell receptor beta chains from one sample, sequenced in a study of STAT3 mutations in large granular lymphocyte leukemia. Only in-frame clones appear in the TCRdb table, and some are missing; sequencing was by immunoSEQ multiplex PCR. The data hold about 10,000 clones, with approximately 90% observed a single time. Specimen: peripheral blood mononuclear cells. These receptor sequences come from a man between 60 and 75 years old with T-cell large granular lymphocyte leukemia. Some clones in this sample may be carry-over from other donors' samples. The conserved cysteine and the conserved F or W are not part of the CDR3 here. Fields, in order: J gene, V gene, CDR3 protein.

j_gene: TRBJ1-4
v_gene: TRBV9
CDR3aa: ASSYSGSEKLF

j_gene: TRBJ2-7
v_gene: TRBV9
CDR3aa: ASSVGAAGLRGYEQY

j_gene: TRBJ2-1
v_gene: TRBV4-2
CDR3aa: ASTIGGLNYEQF

j_gene: TRBJ2-3
v_gene: TRBV19
CDR3aa: ASSVGGAPSTDTQY

j_gene: TRBJ2-7
v_gene: TRBV6-5
CDR3aa: ASTDTYEQY

j_gene: TRBJ2-5
v_gene: TRBV11-2
CDR3aa: ASRGGETQY

j_gene: TRBJ1-3
v_gene: TRBV30
CDR3aa: AWRITSGNTIY

j_gene: TRBJ2-7
v_gene: TRBV2
CDR3aa: ASSELATYEQY

j_gene: TRBJ2-7
v_gene: TRBV5-4
CDR3aa: ASSLGPSATPYEQY

j_gene: TRBJ2-5
v_gene: TRBV5-4
CDR3aa: ASSSGQIQETQY

j_gene: TRBJ1-2
v_gene: TRBV6-5
CDR3aa: ASGSGANYGYT

j_gene: TRBJ1-2
v_gene: TRBV5-5
CDR3aa: ASSLGQGALEDYGYT

j_gene: TRBJ2-7
v_gene: TRBV28
CDR3aa: ASSLRATSNEQY

j_gene: TRBJ2-1
v_gene: TRBV21-1
CDR3aa: ASSKFGDSDRF

j_gene: TRBJ1-5
v_gene: TRBV10-3
CDR3aa: AIQTDVGGSNQPQH

j_gene: TRBJ2-2
v_gene: TRBV30
CDR3aa: AWSGSGRLTGELF

j_gene: TRBJ1-2
v_gene: TRBV18
CDR3aa: ASSRQGVDGYT

j_gene: TRBJ1-2
v_gene: TRBV6-1
CDR3aa: ASSEATVFSYGYT

j_gene: TRBJ2-4
v_gene: TRBV7-2
CDR3aa: ASLGQGENIQY

j_gene: TRBJ1-5
v_gene: TRBV18
CDR3aa: ASSPSTLYRQPQH

j_gene: TRBJ2-7
v_gene: TRBV4-1
CDR3aa: ASSQVLGRDSYEQY

j_gene: TRBJ2-7
v_gene: TRBV9
CDR3aa: ASSTSGTGSAEQY

j_gene: TRBJ2-7
v_gene: TRBV5-1
CDR3aa: ASSPTPQDRSYEQY

j_gene: TRBJ1-2
v_gene: TRBV10-3
CDR3aa: AISESGNYGYT

j_gene: TRBJ1-2
v_gene: TRBV9
CDR3aa: ASSVDAYGYT

j_gene: TRBJ1-1
v_gene: TRBV5-1
CDR3aa: ASSLETVTDTEAF

j_gene: TRBJ2-7
v_gene: TRBV6-1
CDR3aa: ASSGKGLAYEQY

j_gene: TRBJ1-1
v_gene: TRBV10-3
CDR3aa: AISESWGQGARDTEAF